The rows below give T cell receptor beta chains drawn from one sample of a study of Tregs in tolerant kidney transplant recipients. The data were produced by immunoSEQ multiplex PCR, yet TCRdb's version contains in-frame clones alone and is incomplete. Here the sample spans 60,000 or so clones, over 70% being singletons. The sample comprised CD4+ T cells from blood. These receptors were taken from a human donor in good health. The CDR3 runs from the conserved cysteine through the conserved F or W. The D gene is left open where the match is weak.

d_call,v_call,cdr3_aa
-,TRBV7-2,CASSLYGYSGNTIYF
TRBD2,TRBV13,CASSSGVRGELDEQYF
TRBD1,TRBV30,CACLIRGPREKLFF
-,TRBV9,CASSVGGATNEKLFF
TRBD1,TRBV9,CASSVRPTGEYGYTF
TRBD2,TRBV11-3,CASSTQAWTSGYTDTQYF
TRBD1,TRBV9,CASSANSRGPGYTF
-,TRBV7-6,CASSLLGGKNTEAFF
-,TRBV28,CASSFFSEPSDRFNSPLHF
TRBD2,TRBV5-1,CASSLAGGQETQYF
-,TRBV30,CAWSHRSGNTIYF
-,TRBV10-3,CAISGPSFEKLFF
-,TRBV4-1,CASSQVPTGELFF
TRBD1,TRBV6-5,CASSLQGREAFF
-,TRBV5-1,CASSSSYEQYF
TRBD2,TRBV7-2,CASSPQPSGAEQYF
-,TRBV7-3,CASSLNREAEQFF
TRBD2,TRBV2,CASSERRRGLAGATDTQYF
-,TRBV30,CAWNRDNEKLFF
-,TRBV21-1,CASKDRGYEQYF
-,TRBV6-1,CASSGFFGANVLTF
TRBD2,TRBV6-1,CASSALTSGKIRAGELFF
-,TRBV7-2,CASSLARKDADTQYF
-,TRBV6-5,CASSGTPPGYTF
-,TRBV9,CASSVGGPSTDTQYF
-,TRBV7-2,CASSLVVSRPWEQYF
-,TRBV2,CASSGQKDYEQYF
-,TRBV5-6,CASSPSPAGSYGYTF
TRBD1,TRBV6-5,CASSYSQGASGNTIYF
-,TRBV27,CASSRWPTEAFF
-,TRBV5-8,CASSLDMEYEQYF
-,TRBV4-2,CASSQGEWGGNTIYF
-,TRBV7-2,CASRYQTGELFF
TRBD2,TRBV6-6,CASSYRTSRQETQYF